Reported below is one TCR beta chain. Its specificity is unknown. Researchers used genomic DNA as the template to profile TCR beta VDJ and CDR3. In TCRdb, the reads were re-called with MiXCR into one record per CDR3 protein. The top ten hold 1.1% of the sample, which has 150,000 to 200,000 distinct CDR3 sequences, around 45% seen once. This record belongs to a study of CD8+CD57+ T cells in acquired aplastic anemia. Whole-study results and caveats: Around 29 shared CD8+ CDR3s appeared highly expressed within patients' immunodominant clones.

CDR3 length equals 14 residues. V shed 3 bases and J shed 5 bases, with 13 bases lying between them. CDR1 ENHRY and CDR2 SYGVKD come from the germline V gene. The chain joins TRBV10-3 to TRBJ1-2; D is possibly TRBD1 (5 bases). This TCR came from a human donor in good health. The sample taken for sequencing was sorted CD4+, CD8+, or CD8+CD57+ T cells (not recorded which) from PBMCs. The chain's CDR3 is CAISEGRGEYGYTF. The CDR3 nucleotides are TGTGCCATCAGTGAAGGGCGGGGCGAGTATGGCTACACCTTC.